This T cell receptor (beta chain) derives from a study of T cell repertoires in cytomegalovirus infection. TCRdb re-called the reads through MiXCR, storing one row per CDR3 protein. The profile shows more than 350,000 distinct CDR3 sequences, approximately 32% of them singletons. Notes on the study in general: HLA-C-restricted TCR beta clonotypes specific for CMV led the ex vivo response. The cumulative frequency of public TCR beta families identified carriers of CMV plus the relevant HLA.

This clonotype turned up a few times. Antigen unknown. V lost 2 bases, J lost 0 bases, and 2 bases stayed unmatched. CDR1 is MNHNY, CDR2 SVGAGI, per germline (reference sequence). CDR3 length: 15 amino acids. The chain joins TRBV6-6 to TRBJ1-1, with TRBD1 identical over 8 bases. Sequenced: PBMCs. The receptor comes from a human donor in good health (CMV status not recorded). Some clones in this sample may be carry-over from other donors' samples. CDR3 nucleotide sequence: TGTGCCAGCAGTTACCGGACAGGGATGAACACTGAAGCTTTCTTT. It is translated as CASSYRTGMNTEAFF.